The 29 T cell receptor beta chains listed next were all sequenced from one sample in a study of blood T cell repertoires in COVID-19. This table comes from immunoSEQ multiplex PCR, and its TCRdb copy is limited to in-frame clones, with some not included. The data contain 200,000 or so clones, roughly nine tenths of them singletons. Sequencing input: peripheral blood. The receptors were sampled from a man aged 70 or older with active or convalescent COVID-19.

The chain has TRBV7-9 and TRBJ2-4; D may be TRBD1 (5 bases). The CDR3 loop spans 14 amino acids. Germline lookup yields CDR1 SEHNR and CDR2 FQNEAQ (reference sequence). Trimming removed 2 bases from V and 5 bases from J, with 10 bases in between. In DNA form, the CDR3 reads TGTGCCAGCAGCTTAAGTGGCAGGGAAAACATTCAGTACTTC. Its translation: CASSLSGRENIQYF. The variable domain in full, completed from reference TRBV7-9 and TRBJ2-4, reads DTGVSQNPRHKITKRGQNVTFRCDPISEHNRLYWYRQTLGQGPEFLTYFQNEAQLEKSRLLSDRFSAERPKGSFSTLEIQRTEQGDSAMYLCASSLSGRENIQYFGAGTRLSVL.

The chain uses TRBV5-1 and TRBJ2-1, with a possible D match to TRBD2 (6 bases). This CDR3 has 14 residues. Germline CDR1 SGHRS, CDR2 YFSETQ. Between the trimmed V and J ends, which lost 2 bases and 7 bases, there was a span of 13 bases. CDR3 DNA: TGCGCCAGCAGCTTCGGCGGGATCGTAAATGAGCAGTTCTTC. This sequence encodes CASSFGGIVNEQFF.

This chain connects TRBV5-8 to TRBJ2-3, with TRBD1 matching over 10 bases. Germline V gene sequence: CDR1 SGHTS, CDR2 YDEGEE. The CDR3 contains 16 residues. Trimming took 4 bases from V and 2 from J; bases not matched to a gene: 7. Here the CDR3 reads CASSPPGTGATDTQYF. CDR3 nucleotides: TGTGCCAGCAGCCCTCCCGGGACAGGGGCCACAGATACGCAGTATTTT.

The chain uses TRBV28 and TRBJ1-4; the D gene is possibly TRBD1 (5 bases). This CDR3 region has 15 residues. Trimming removed 3 bases at V and 8 bases at J, with 16 bases between. The germline CDR1 and CDR2 sequences are MDHEN and SYDVKM. DNA for the CDR3: TGTGCCAGCAGTTTGACTCGGCCCTCAGGGGAAAAACTGTTTTTT. This encodes CASSLTRPSGEKLFF. Complete variable domain (other parts from reference TRBV28 and TRBJ1-4): DVKVTQSSRYLVKRTGEKVFLECVQDMDHENMFWYRQDPGLGLRLIYFSYDVKMKEKGDIPEGYSVSREKKERFSLILESASTNQTSMYLCASSLTRPSGEKLFFGSGTQLSVL.

This clone was seen a handful of times. The V and J genes are TRBV3-1 (or the pseudogene TRBV3-2) and TRBJ2-7, with 7 bases aligning to TRBD1. The germline CDR1 and CDR2 sequences are LGHDT and YNNKEL (reference sequence). The CDR3 extends over 18 amino acids. V dropped 0 bases and J dropped 0; count of bases not matched to a gene: 11. CDR3 sequence: CASSQEQGESRSSYEQYF. CDR3 nucleotides: TGTGCCAGCAGCCAAGAGCAGGGGGAATCCCGGAGCTCCTACGAGCAGTACTTC.

The gene calls are TRBV3-1 (or the pseudogene TRBV3-2) and TRBJ1-1; D is ambiguous. CDR3 size: 13 residues. The V gene's germline CDR1 is LGHDT and CDR2 YNNKEL (reference sequence). V lost 4 bases and J lost 0, with 6 bases in between. Here the CDR3 DNA reads TGTGCCAGCAGCCCCCGGTTGAACACTGAAGCTTTCTTT. Encoded protein: CASSPRLNTEAFF.

This chain joins TRBV2 and TRBJ1-5, with a weak D call TRBD1 (5 bases). In germline, CDR1 is SNHLY, CDR2 FYNNEI. The V end was cut by 7 bases, the J end by 4 bases, with 11 bases between. This CDR3 has 13 amino acids. CDR3 DNA: TGTGCCAGCATTGGAGGGGCGAATCAGCCCCAGCATTTT. This codes for CASIGGANQPQHF.

The chain joins TRBV6-5 to TRBJ2-3; 8 nucleotides align to TRBD1. This CDR3 spans 16 amino acids. The germline V gene encodes CDR1 MNHEY and CDR2 SVGAGI. V shed 4 bases, J shed 1 base, and the junction held 7 bases outside the gene matches. The chain's CDR3 is CASSFGQGGGTDTQYF. Here the CDR3 DNA reads TGTGCCAGCAGTTTCGGACAGGGAGGTGGCACAGATACGCAGTATTTT.

The chain employs TRBV6-2 or TRBV6-3 and TRBJ2-1; 7 bases map to TRBD1. The CDR3 consists of 15 residues. V was pared by 5 bases and J by 3 bases, with 7 bases of the junction left unmatched. Germline CDR1 is MNHEY and CDR2 is SVGEGT. The CDR3 DNA reads TGTGCCAGCAGTGAGACAGGGAAGAACTACAATGAGCAGTTCTTC. This gives the protein CASSETGKNYNEQFF.

The chain links TRBV28 to TRBJ1-3; D perhaps matches TRBD1 (6 bases). Trimming left V 5 bases short and J 1 base short, with 9 bases between. The CDR3 has 14 amino acids. The germline gives CDR1 MDHEN, CDR2 SYDVKM. The CDR3 DNA follows: TGTGCCAGCAGTCCACAGGGATCTGGAAACACCATATATTTT. Translating gives CASSPQGSGNTIYF.

The sample holds one count of this clone. The gene calls are TRBV4-3 and TRBJ2-3; D is unresolved. This CDR3 is built from 15 residues. Trimming left V 0 bases short and J 1 base short, with 8 bases between. Germline assignment: CDR1 LGHNA and CDR2 YSLEER. The CDR3 sequence: CASSQEAFGTDTQYF. The CDR3 DNA is TGCGCCAGCAGCCAAGAGGCTTTTGGCACAGATACGCAGTATTTT.

The rearrangement uses TRBV28 and TRBJ2-3; tentatively, D is TRBD2 (6 bases). The ends were cut back, 7 bases at V and 0 bases at J, with 23 bases in the middle. CDR1 and CDR2 from the germline V gene are MDHEN and SYDVKM. This CDR3 is 18 amino acids long. The CDR3 DNA reads TGTGCCAGCACCTGGGATTGGGGGAGGCGGGGCAGCACAGATACGCAGTATTTT. Amino acids: CASTWDWGRRGSTDTQYF.

The chain links TRBV11-3 to TRBJ2-1; 7 nucleotides line up with TRBD2. Germline CDR1 SGHNT, CDR2 YENEEA. With 8 bases clipped from V and 6 bases from J, the junction kept 13 bases outside the gene matches. The CDR3 sequence is 15 residues long. CDR3 bases: TGTGCCAGCGGGGGGGATAGCGGATTTATCAATGAGCAGTTCTTC. The encoded protein is CASGGDSGFINEQFF. The complete variable domain, with remaining parts taken from reference TRBV11-3 and TRBJ2-1, reads EAGVVQSPRYKIIEKKQPVAFWCNPISGHNTLYWYLQNLGQGPELLIRYENEEAVDDSQLPKDRFSAERLKGVDSTLKIQPAELGDSAVYLCASGGDSGFINEQFFGPGTRLTVL.

The chain links TRBV19 to TRBJ1-5; 11 bases align to TRBD1. There are 17 residues in the CDR3. Germline assignment: CDR1 LNHDA and CDR2 SQIVND (reference sequence). V was clipped by 5 bases and J by 6 bases; unmatched bases: 12. CDR3 sequence reads: CASSPPPWTGGTQPQHF. As DNA, the CDR3 is TGTGCCAGTAGTCCTCCCCCATGGACAGGGGGCACTCAGCCCCAGCATTTT.

This clone has just a few counts. The chain has TRBV14 and TRBJ2-3, with D possibly being TRBD2 (6 bases). The CDR3 consists of 16 residues. Germline assignment: CDR1 SGHDN and CDR2 FVKESK. V lost 3 bases and J lost 4, with 17 bases in between. CDR3 coding DNA: TGTGCCAGCAGCCACCGCGGGACTCAGATTGCAGATACGCAGTATTTT. This codes for CASSHRGTQIADTQYF. The whole variable domain, remainder taken from reference TRBV14 and TRBJ2-3, is EAGVTQFPSHSVIEKGQTVTLRCDPISGHDNLYWYRRVMGKEIKFLLHFVKESKQDESGMPNNRFLAERTGGTYSTLKVQPAELEDSGVYFCASSHRGTQIADTQYFGPGTRLTVL.

This clone appeared once. The rearrangement links TRBV6-6 to TRBJ2-7; TRBD2 matches 14 bases. The CDR3 contains 15 residues. The germline CDR1 and CDR2 sequences are MNHNY and SVGAGI (reference sequence). V gave up 6 bases and J gave up 5 bases; unmatched junction bases: 6. DNA for the CDR3: TGTGCCAGCAGCCACGGGACTAGCGGGAGTGACGAGCAGTACTTC. Translating it yields CASSHGTSGSDEQYF.

For the CDR3, the DNA is TGTGCCAGCTCACCAGTTTTGCTCAGGGCTGGAAACACCATATATTTT. Translated, it gives CASSPVLLRAGNTIYF. The V and J genes are TRBV18 and TRBJ1-3; D perhaps matches TRBD1 (5 bases). V lost 2 bases to trimming and J lost 2 bases, with 13 bases between them. The CDR3 is 16 residues long. CDR1 is KGHSH and CDR2 is LQKENI in the germline V gene.

This chain joins TRBV24-1 and TRBJ2-1, with 7 bases that match TRBD1. There are 14 residues in the CDR3. Germline-derived CDR1 and CDR2 are KGHDR and SFDVKD. Trimming cost V 7 bases and J 7 bases; bases outside gene matches: 9. CDR3 DNA sequence: TGTGCCACCAGGGTAACAGGGGATGGGAATGAGCAGTTCTTC. It translates to CATRVTGDGNEQFF.

The chain recombines TRBV27 with TRBJ1-5; possible D gene TRBD1, 5 bases. From germline, CDR1 is MNHEY and CDR2 SMNVEV (reference sequence). The CDR3 spans 14 residues. Between the trimmed V and J ends, which lost 3 bases and 6 bases, there was a span of 12 bases. The chain's CDR3 is CASSLSREGQPQHF. In nucleotides, the CDR3 is TGTGCCAGCAGTTTGTCCAGGGAGGGTCAGCCCCAGCATTTT.

V gene TRBV2 combines with J gene TRBJ2-3; TRBD2 matches at 10 bases. Looked up from germline, CDR1 is SNHLY and CDR2 is FYNNEI. The CDR3 contains 18 residues. V was clipped by 3 bases and J by 2 bases; unmatched bases: 11. The CDR3 reads CASSDGLAGVWVTDTQYF. The DNA for the CDR3 is TGTGCCAGCAGTGATGGCCTAGCGGGAGTATGGGTCACAGATACGCAGTATTTT.

In DNA form, the CDR3 reads TGTGCCAGCAGGAGGGACAGAAGCCCTAACTATGGCTACACCTTC. Encoded protein: CASRRDRSPNYGYTF. The rearrangement uses TRBV2 and TRBJ1-2, with 7 nucleotides matching TRBD1. J lost 0 bases, V lost 6 bases, and 7 bases had no gene match. This CDR3 is 15 amino acids long. Germline CDR1 is SNHLY and CDR2 is FYNNEI. The whole variable domain, remainder taken from reference TRBV2 and TRBJ1-2, is EPEVTQTPSHQVTQMGQEVILRCVPISNHLYFYWYRQILGQKVEFLVSFYNNEISEKSEIFDDQFSVERPDGSNFTLKIRSTKLEDSAMYFCASRRDRSPNYGYTFGSGTRLTVV.

The chain is built from TRBV18 and TRBJ2-7; a weak D match, TRBD1 (6 bases). Germline V lookup: CDR1 KGHSH, CDR2 LQKENI. This CDR3 is built from 12 residues. V dropped 6 bases and J dropped 7 bases, with 13 bases sitting between them. CDR3 nucleotide sequence: TGTGCCAGCTCGTCACAGGGCTTAGAGCAGTACTTC. Protein sequence: CASSSQGLEQYF.

The chain couples TRBV4-3 to TRBJ2-2; TRBD1 agrees at 8 bases. The germline gives CDR1 LGHNA, CDR2 YSLEER. V lost 0 bases and J lost 4; bases outside the gene matches: 13. The CDR3 covers 19 residues. The CDR3 spells CASSQEPGTGPVTTGELFF. CDR3 nucleotide sequence: TGCGCCAGCAGCCAAGAACCCGGGACAGGTCCTGTTACCACCGGGGAGCTGTTTTTT.

This chain connects TRBV30 to TRBJ2-2, with TRBD2 matching 7 bases. V was pared by 4 bases and J by 8 bases, with 7 bases of the junction left unmatched. The CDR3 covers 13 residues. CDR1 is GTSNPN, CDR2 SVGIG, per germline (reference sequence). The CDR3 region has the DNA TGTGCCTGGAAGGGACTAAACCCTGGGGAGCTGTTTTTT. Translation gives CAWKGLNPGELFF.

The chain carries TRBV2 and TRBJ1-1, with TRBD1 matching over 7 bases. The CDR3 has 14 residues. Germline CDR1 is SNHLY and CDR2 is FYNNEI. V was pared by 5 bases and J by 3 bases, with 6 bases of the junction left unmatched. CDR3 region: CASSTGVLYTEAFF. In DNA, the CDR3 is TGTGCCAGCAGTACAGGGGTCTTGTACACTGAAGCTTTCTTT.

The chain recombines TRBV14 with TRBJ2-6, with a weak D call TRBD1 (6 bases). The V end was cut by 6 bases, the J end by 1 base, with 16 bases between. CDR1 SGHDN and CDR2 FVKESK come from the germline V gene. This CDR3 has 17 residues. Written as DNA, the CDR3 is TGTGCCAGCAGGAGGGGGACATTCGAATCTGGGGCCAACGTCCTGACTTTC. It yields the protein CASRRGTFESGANVLTF.

The chain has TRBV6-1 and TRBJ2-3, with 9 bases fitting TRBD1. The CDR3 runs 16 residues. Germline V gives CDR1 MNHNS, CDR2 SASEGT. The V segment lost 4 bases and the J segment 3 bases; nucleotides outside the gene matches: 8. The CDR3 bases are TGTGCCAGCAGTGCCCACAGGGGGCTTGAGACAGATACGCAGTATTTT. It codes for CASSAHRGLETDTQYF.

The chain couples TRBV19 to TRBJ2-1; 11 nucleotides line up with TRBD2. From germline, CDR1 is LNHDA and CDR2 SQIVND (reference sequence). CDR3 length: 16 residues. Losses at the gene ends were 4 bases for V and 4 bases for J; bases not matched to a gene: 6. CDR3 bases: TGTGCCAGTAGTACCGAACTAGCGGGAGTATACAATGAGCAGTTCTTC. It codes for CASSTELAGVYNEQFF.

This chain uses TRBV5-1 with TRBJ2-7, with 7 bases identical to TRBD1. J was trimmed by 4 bases and V by 4 bases; bases with no gene match: 8. Germline CDR1 reads SGHRS; CDR2 reads YFSETQ. This CDR3 has 14 residues. The CDR3 DNA sequence: TGCGCCAGCAGCAACAACAGGGGTCCTTACGAGCAGTACTTC. Protein product: CASSNNRGPYEQYF.